These T cell receptor beta chains were read from a single sample in a study of control samples from healthy donors and cancer patients. Profiling relied on immunoSEQ multiplex PCR, and the TCRdb table lists in-frame clones only, not all of them. The repertoire has about 250,000 clones, approximately 80% of them found once; the top ten carry less than 15%. Material: PBMCs. Receptors were obtained from a woman in her sixties or seventies with lung cancer. CDR3s include the opening cysteine and the closing phenylalanine or tryptophan. The order of the fields is V gene, J gene, CDR3 protein.

V: TRBV5-1; J: TRBJ1-1; CDR3: CASSFEAQGMGAFF
V: TRBV11-2; J: TRBJ1-6; CDR3: CASSSTRGNSPLHF
V: TRBV5-4; J: TRBJ1-1; CDR3: CASSSRQDGNTEAFF
V: TRBV4-1; J: TRBJ1-2; CDR3: CASSQQTGGLYGYTF
V: TRBV2; J: TRBJ2-7; CDR3: CASSERVAGAYEQYF
V: TRBV11-2; J: TRBJ1-1; CDR3: CASSLNGATEAFF
V: TRBV7-9; J: TRBJ1-5; CDR3: CASSASGTENQPQHF
V: TRBV6-4; J: TRBJ1-6; CDR3: CASSAVWGNSPLHF
V: TRBV6-5; J: TRBJ2-7; CDR3: CASGGSREQYF
V: TRBV9; J: TRBJ2-7; CDR3: CASSVGTVASYEQYF
V: TRBV19; J: TRBJ2-3; CDR3: CASSPTNPISTDTQYF
V: TRBV2; J: TRBJ1-1; CDR3: CPHSKAPPEPNTEAFF
V: TRBV10-1; J: TRBJ2-2; CDR3: CASSWALAGDDTGELFF
V: TRBV10-3; J: TRBJ2-2; CDR3: CAIRRLGTASGDQNTGELFF
V: TRBV4-2; J: TRBJ2-3; CDR3: CASSQAGTGGPSTDTQYF
V: TRBV15; J: TRBJ1-4; CDR3: CATSRDQRQGLTGEKLFF
V: TRBV5-4; J: TRBJ2-3; CDR3: CASSLYLAGGTDTQYF
V: TRBV24-1; J: TRBJ2-1; CDR3: CATRSSGAERRNEQFF
V: TRBV6-6; J: TRBJ1-6; CDR3: CASKDRSSYNSPLHF
V: TRBV18; J: TRBJ2-7; CDR3: CASSPADRALNEQYF